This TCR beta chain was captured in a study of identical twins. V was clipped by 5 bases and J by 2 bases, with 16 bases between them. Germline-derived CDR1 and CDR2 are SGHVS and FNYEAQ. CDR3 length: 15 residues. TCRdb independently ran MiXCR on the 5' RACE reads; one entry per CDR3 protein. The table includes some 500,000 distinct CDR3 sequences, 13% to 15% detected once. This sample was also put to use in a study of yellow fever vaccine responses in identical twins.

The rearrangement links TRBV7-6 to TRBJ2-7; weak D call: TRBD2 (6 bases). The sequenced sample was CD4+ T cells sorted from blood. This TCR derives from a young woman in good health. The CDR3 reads CASSASVGLTYEQYF. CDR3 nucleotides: TGTGCCAGCAGCGCTAGTGTTGGACTAACCTACGAGCAGTACTTC.